The T cell receptor beta chain described here comes from a study of T cells in Graves' hyperthyroidism and ophthalmopathy. Amplification of TCR beta CDR3 regions used RNA as the template. HTBI primers were used for first-round RT-PCR of the TCR CDR3. TCRdb itself ran the multiplex PCR reads through MiXCR, one entry per CDR3 protein. The table lists almost 350,000 distinct CDR3 sequences, around 18% of them singletons. General study results and limits: Model predictions of ophthalmopathy came a median around 6.5 months before onset. Blood also held most thyroid clonotypes expanded beyond 0.001.

CDR3 size: 16 residues. Trimming removed 6 bases at V and 6 bases at J, with 21 bases between. This clonotype showed up many times. Antigen: not known. Not enrolled were patients with uncontrolled infection, other autoimmune disease, pregnancy or lactation. Sequenced input: blood. V usage is TRBV12-3 or TRBV12-4 and J usage is TRBJ1-5; D is perhaps TRBD1 (6 bases). The source of this sequence is a woman aged 40 to 50 with Graves' ophthalmopathy. CDR3 DNA sequence: TGTGCCAGCAGCGAGCGCCTACAGGGATTGGTTCAGCCCCAGCATTTT. This codes for CASSERLQGLVQPQHF.